This passage covers 5 T cell receptor beta chains from one sample sequenced in a study of T cells after yellow fever vaccination. TCRdb ran MiXCR on the 5' RACE reads and lists one entry per CDR3 protein. The data contain some 500,000 distinct CDR3 sequences, 13% of them singletons. The sample consisted of PBMCs, taken on the day of the yellow fever booster vaccination. The source of these receptors is a man aged 30 to 39 who received the YFV17D yellow fever vaccine.

This chain connects TRBV5-4 to TRBJ2-1; 14 bases are a match to TRBD2. The V and J ends lost 2 bases and 7 bases, in that order; junction bases with no gene match: 14. The germline V gene has CDR1 SGHNT and CDR2 YYREEE (reference sequence). This CDR3 comprises 19 residues. In nucleotides, the CDR3 is TGTGCCAGCAGCTTAGGGACTAGCGGGAGTCCCGTTGTGGGGAATGAGCAGTTCTTC. Its translation is CASSLGTSGSPVVGNEQFF.

This clonotype has a handful of counts. The V gene is TRBV4-3, the J gene TRBJ2-1; 12 bases fit TRBD1. V dropped 2 bases and J dropped 8; count of bases not matched to a gene: 7. CDR1 LGHNA and CDR2 YSLEER come from the germline V gene. The CDR3 sequence is 16 residues long. The CDR3 bases are TGCGCCAGCAGCCAATACCGGGACAGGGGGCATCATGAGCAGTTCTTC. This encodes CASSQYRDRGHHEQFF.

This clonotype was seen a few times. The chain has TRBV12-3 or TRBV12-4 and TRBJ2-5, with D possibly being TRBD2 (5 bases). Trimming removed 9 bases from V and 5 bases from J, with 25 bases in between. The CDR3 loop spans 16 amino acids. The CDR3 DNA sequence: TGTGCCAGTACGGCCGGAACTAGAGCGTACCTTGAGACCCAGTACTTC. Translation gives CASTAGTRAYLETQYF.

This clonotype was counted between two and nine times. The CDR3 bases are TGCAGCGTTGAGGGCGAGCGGGACAGCACAGATACGCAGTATTTT. Encoded protein: CSVEGERDSTDTQYF. The chain joins TRBV29-1 to TRBJ2-3; 7 nucleotides agree with TRBD2. J lost 0 bases, V lost 3 bases, and 6 bases had no gene match. The length of the CDR3 is 15 residues. Per the germline V gene, CDR1 is SQVTM and CDR2 is ANQGSEA.

This clonotype was detected only a few times. The V gene is TRBV7-2, the J gene TRBJ1-1; TRBD1 matches at 12 bases. Germline V gives CDR1 SGHTA, CDR2 FQGNSA. The CDR3 consists of 18 residues. Trimming removed 3 bases from V and 3 bases from J; junction bases left unmatched: 11. CDR3 DNA: TGTGCCAGCAGCTTGGCAGTCCCCGGGACAGGGGGCCACACTGAAGCTTTCTTT. Its translation is CASSLAVPGTGGHTEAFF.